A selection of T cell receptor beta chains follows, all from one sample in a study of beta chain features in type 1 diabetes. Libraries were prepared by immunoSEQ multiplex PCR; TCRdb keeps only in-frame clonotypes and omits some of them. The table includes hundreds of thousands of clones, around 15% detected once. Sequences were obtained from naive CD4+ T cells from blood. Receptor source: a man younger than 30 with type 1 diabetes. Each CDR3 is given with its conserved first and last residue. D genes are given only for firm matches. Where a row states a size, it is once, few, many or the class of an expanded clone; other rows omit it.

TRBV10-3,TRBJ2-7,TRBD1,-,TGTGCCATCAGTGAGTCGATAGGACAGGCCCTAACCTACGAGCAGTACTTC,CAISESIGQALTYEQYF
TRBV10-1,TRBJ2-7,-,-,TGCGCCAGCAGTGAGGGGAGCCCCTACGAGCAGTACTTC,CASSEGSPYEQYF
TRBV25-1,TRBJ1-1,-,few,TGTGCCAGCAGTGATCTCCGTCGCTCGAGTGAAGCTTTCTTT,CASSDLRRSSEAFF
TRBV6-5,TRBJ2-1,-,few,TGTGCCAGCAGTTACTTAGGACTCCAAAATGAGCAGTTCTTC,CASSYLGLQNEQFF
TRBV27,TRBJ1-5,TRBD1,-,TGTGCCAGCGCCTTCGACAGGGGGCTTAATCAGCCCCAGCATTTT,CASAFDRGLNQPQHF
TRBV28,TRBJ1-5,-,few,TGTGCCAGCAGTTTAGGACAGCGCAATCAGCCCCAGCATTTT,CASSLGQRNQPQHF
TRBV6-6,TRBJ2-3,TRBD1,few,TGTGCCAGCAGCCCCCGGACAGGGGGCACAGATACGCAGTATTTT,CASSPRTGGTDTQYF
TRBV10-3,TRBJ1-4,TRBD1,-,TGTGCCATCGGGACAGGGATTTTACAAAATGAAAAACTGTTTTTT,CAIGTGILQNEKLFF
TRBV15,TRBJ1-1,-,few,TGTGCCACCAGCAGAGATGACAGATACACTGAAGCTTTCTTT,CATSRDDRYTEAFF
TRBV4-2,TRBJ1-2,-,-,TGTGCCAGCAGCCAAGAAAAGGTCTATGGCTACACCTTC,CASSQEKVYGYTF
TRBV11-2,TRBJ2-1,-,-,TGTGCCAGCAGACGAGGCGGGGACCATGAGCAGTTCTTC,CASRRGGDHEQFF
TRBV20-1,TRBJ2-7,-,-,TGCAGTGCTAGAGATCTCAGGACGCAGTACTTC,CSARDLRTQYF
TRBV21-1,TRBJ1-2,-,-,TGTGCCAGCAGCAAAGGGCCGGGGCGCGAACACTATGGCTACACCTTC,CASSKGPGREHYGYTF
TRBV14,TRBJ2-2,-,few,TGTGCCAGCAGCCAACAGGAAGCCGGGGAGCTGTTTTTT,CASSQQEAGELFF
TRBV2,TRBJ2-1,TRBD2,-,TGTGCCAGCAGTGAAACTAGCGCGCACAATGAGCAGTTCTTC,CASSETSAHNEQFF
TRBV28,TRBJ2-2,-,-,TGTGCCAGCAGTTTAGCCGGGACGGCGAACACCGGGGAGCTGTTTTTT,CASSLAGTANTGELFF
TRBV9,TRBJ2-7,-,few,TGTGCCAGCAGCGTCGGAGTGGGGGACTCCTACGAGCAGTACTTC,CASSVGVGDSYEQYF
TRBV5-1,TRBJ2-1,-,-,TGCGCCAGCAGCTTGACGGGAACCTACAATGAGCAGTTCTTC,CASSLTGTYNEQFF
TRBV7-8,TRBJ2-2,TRBD1,-,TGTGCCAGCAGCACCCAACAGGGGCCGAACGGGGAGCTGTTTTTT,CASSTQQGPNGELFF
TRBV7-6,TRBJ2-7,TRBD1,few,TGTGCCAGCAGCTTACCGGGACAGGGCCACGAGCAGTACTTC,CASSLPGQGHEQYF
TRBV13,TRBJ2-7,TRBD2,few,TGTGCCAGCAGCGATAGTTTTTGGAGCGGGGATTCCTACGAGCAGTACTTC,CASSDSFWSGDSYEQYF
TRBV9,TRBJ2-2,-,-,TGTGCCAGCAGCGTAGGAGGCCCATCCACCGGGGAGCTGTTTTTT,CASSVGGPSTGELFF